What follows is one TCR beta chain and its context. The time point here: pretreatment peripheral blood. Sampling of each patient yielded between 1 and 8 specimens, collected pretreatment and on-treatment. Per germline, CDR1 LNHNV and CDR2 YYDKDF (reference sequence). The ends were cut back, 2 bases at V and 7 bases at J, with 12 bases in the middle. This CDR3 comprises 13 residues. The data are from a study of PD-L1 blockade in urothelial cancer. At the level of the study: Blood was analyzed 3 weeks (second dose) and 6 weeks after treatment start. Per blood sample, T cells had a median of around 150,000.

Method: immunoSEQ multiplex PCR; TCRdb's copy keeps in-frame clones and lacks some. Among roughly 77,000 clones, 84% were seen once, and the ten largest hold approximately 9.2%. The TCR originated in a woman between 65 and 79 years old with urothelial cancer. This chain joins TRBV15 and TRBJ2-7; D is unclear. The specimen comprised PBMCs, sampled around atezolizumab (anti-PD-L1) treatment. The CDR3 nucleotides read TGTGCCACCAGCAGAAGCCCGTTCTTTGAGCAGTACTTC. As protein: CATSRSPFFEQYF.